This T cell receptor (beta chain) was documented in a study of identical twins. Study-wide findings and caveats: Monozygotic twin pairs showed more out-of-frame TCR alpha sharing than models estimated. Invariant cells of the MAIT and iNKT types might have partly distorted the zero-insertion analyses. Twins shared out-of-frame alpha sequences with excess low generation probability.

The CDR3 extends over 16 amino acids. Germline-derived CDR1 and CDR2 are KGHDR and SFDVKD. Trimming removed 8 bases from V and 1 base from J, with 17 bases in between. As concerns this clonotype: The antigen remains unidentified.

Template switching added a universal primer site; cDNA carried unique molecular identifiers. From the 5' RACE reads, TCRdb called clonotypes with MiXCR, one entry per CDR3 protein. The repertoire has under 250,000 distinct CDR3 sequences, around 9.6% of them found once; the top ten carry 4% to 6%. The clonotype comes from a woman between 18 and 29 years old in good health. This sequence joins TRBV24-1 and TRBJ2-1; D is perhaps TRBD1 (5 bases). The sample taken for sequencing was memory (CD45RO+) T cells sorted from blood. The CDR3 DNA reads TGTGCCACCACGAGACTGGACAAGGAATCCTACAATGAGCAGTTCTTC. Amino acid sequence: CATTRLDKESYNEQFF.